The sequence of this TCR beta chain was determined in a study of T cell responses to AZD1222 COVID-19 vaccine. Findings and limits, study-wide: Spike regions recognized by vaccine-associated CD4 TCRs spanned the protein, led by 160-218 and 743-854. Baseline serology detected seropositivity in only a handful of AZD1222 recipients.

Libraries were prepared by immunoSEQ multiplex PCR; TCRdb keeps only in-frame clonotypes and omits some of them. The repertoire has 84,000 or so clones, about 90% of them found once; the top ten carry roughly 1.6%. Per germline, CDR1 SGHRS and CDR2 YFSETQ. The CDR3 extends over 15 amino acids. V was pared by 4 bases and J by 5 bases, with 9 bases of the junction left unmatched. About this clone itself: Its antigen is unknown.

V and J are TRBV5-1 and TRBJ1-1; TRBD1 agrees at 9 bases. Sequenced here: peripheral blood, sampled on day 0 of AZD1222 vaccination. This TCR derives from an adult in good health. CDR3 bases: TGCGCCAGCAGCAGTTACAGGGGGCAGGGGACTGAAGCTTTCTTT. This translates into CASSSYRGQGTEAFF.